A single sample is the source of the 28 T cell receptor beta chains below, sequenced in a study of OX40 agonist ivuxolimab in advanced cancers. Repertoires were generated with immunoSEQ multiplex PCR, while TCRdb's copy carries only in-frame clones and drops some. The table includes about 37,000 clones, roughly 90% detected once. Sequences were derived from CD4+ or CD8+ T cells sorted from blood, sampled in a trial of the OX40 agonist ivuxolimab. These receptors came from an adult with an advanced solid tumor such as melanoma, head and neck, liver or kidney cancer.

The chain couples TRBV6-6 to TRBJ1-4; 8 nucleotides line up with TRBD1. Trimming at V came to 6 bases and at J to 6 bases, leaving 0 bases not matched to a gene. Per the germline V gene, CDR1 is MNHNY and CDR2 is SVGAGI (reference sequence). CDR3 length: 12 residues. The CDR3 DNA reads as TGTGCCAGCAGGACAGGGGATGAAAAACTGTTTTTT. Amino acids: CASRTGDEKLFF.

The gene calls are TRBV11-2 and TRBJ2-1; possibly TRBD2 for D (7 bases). The germline gives CDR1 SGHAT, CDR2 FQNNGV. The germline V and J ends were trimmed by 6 bases and 10 bases, with 19 bases remaining between them. This CDR3 is 14 amino acids long. The CDR3 is CASRPSGGAREQFF. CDR3 nucleotides: TGTGCCAGCAGACCCTCGGGGGGCGCTCGGGAGCAGTTCTTC. The whole variable domain, remainder taken from reference TRBV11-2 and TRBJ2-1, is EAGVAQSPRYKIIEKRQSVAFWCNPISGHATLYWYQQILGQGPKLLIQFQNNGVVDDSQLPKDRFSAERLKGVDSTLKIQPAKLEDSAVYLCASRPSGGAREQFFGPGTRLTVL.

The V call is TRBV7-2, the J call TRBJ1-4; 9 bases match TRBD1. CDR1 and CDR2 from the germline V gene are SGHTA and FQGNSA. The CDR3 covers 15 residues. The V and J ends lost 6 bases and 5 bases, in that order; junction bases with no gene match: 7. The CDR3 DNA is TGTGCCAGCAGTTTGGGACAGGGACAAAATGAAAAACTGTTTTTT. The encoded protein is CASSLGQGQNEKLFF. Together with reference TRBV7-2 and TRBJ1-4, the CDR3 gives the full variable domain: GAGVSQSPSNKVTEKGKDVELRCDPISGHTALYWYRQSLGQGLEFLIYFQGNSAPDKSGLPSDRFSAERTGGSVSTLTIQRTQQEDSAVYLCASSLGQGQNEKLFFGSGTQLSVL.

V is TRBV2 and J is TRBJ2-5; D unclear. The V gene's germline CDR1 is SNHLY and CDR2 FYNNEI. Trimming removed 6 bases from V and 7 bases from J, with 12 bases in between. The CDR3 runs to 12 residues. For the CDR3, the DNA is TGTGCCAGCAGGCCCGACGTTGGGACCCAGTACTTC. Its translation is CASRPDVGTQYF.

The gene calls are TRBV7-6 and TRBJ1-4; D is undetermined. Germline V gene lookup returns CDR1 SGHVS and CDR2 FNYEAQ. V was clipped by 5 bases and J by 2 bases, with 18 bases between them. The CDR3 extends over 17 amino acids. In nucleotides, the CDR3 is TGTGCCAGCAGCCTAAACACGTCGCACCGCACTAATGAAAAACTGTTTTTT. Translating gives CASSLNTSHRTNEKLFF.

The genes are TRBV19 and TRBJ2-3; D assignment may be TRBD1 or TRBD2 (5 bases each). The V end lost 6 bases, the J end lost 4 bases, and 14 bases lay between the germline ends. This CDR3 contains 14 residues. The germline gives CDR1 LNHDA, CDR2 SQIVND (reference sequence). CDR3 sequence (DNA): TGTGCCAGTAGAGAGGGGTGGGGCGCAGATACGCAGTATTTT. This translates into CASREGWGADTQYF.

This clone was picked up one time. V and J are TRBV7-2 and TRBJ2-7, with a tentative D call TRBD2 (5 bases). CDR1 and CDR2 (germline): SGHTA, FQGNSA. V lost 5 bases and J lost 2, with 13 bases in between. The length of the CDR3 is 14 residues. The CDR3 is CASSQDWGTYEQYF. The CDR3 DNA follows: TGTGCCAGCAGCCAGGACTGGGGTACCTACGAGCAGTACTTC.

The rearrangement links TRBV9 to TRBJ1-2; D perhaps matches TRBD1 (6 bases). The CDR3 length is 14 residues. The V end was cut by 0 bases, the J end by 6 bases, with 12 bases between. CDR1 is SGDLS and CDR2 is YYNGEE in the germline V gene. The CDR3 region is CASSVVGGPDGYTF. The CDR3 DNA is TGTGCCAGCAGCGTAGTTGGGGGGCCCGATGGCTACACCTTC. The full variable domain, its missing parts supplied by reference TRBV9 and TRBJ1-2, is DSGVTQTPKHLITATGQRVTLRCSPRSGDLSVYWYQQSLDQGLQFLIQYYNGEERAKGNILERFSAQQFPDLHSELNLSSLELGDSALYFCASSVVGGPDGYTFGSGTRLTVV.

The chain employs TRBV6-1 and TRBJ1-2; D possibly corresponds to TRBD1 (5 bases). V shed 5 bases and J shed 8 bases, with 15 bases lying between them. Germline V gives CDR1 MNHNS, CDR2 SASEGT. The CDR3 is 13 residues long. The CDR3: CASSPDSQSGYTF. DNA for the CDR3: TGTGCCAGCAGTCCCGACAGTCAGAGCGGCTACACCTTC.

The rearrangement uses TRBV2 and TRBJ1-5, with TRBD1 as a possible D gene (6 bases). The CDR3 has 14 residues. The germline CDR1 and CDR2 sequences are SNHLY and FYNNEI. Trimming cost V 5 bases and J 1 base, with 9 bases left between them. The CDR3: CASSRQASNQPQHF. In DNA form, the CDR3 reads TGTGCCAGCAGTAGACAGGCGAGCAATCAGCCCCAGCATTTT.

The V and J genes are TRBV7-3 and TRBJ2-5; 10 bases agree with TRBD1. The CDR3 is 15 residues long. Unmatched junction bases numbered 3, after V lost 2 bases and J lost 3 bases. The germline V gene has CDR1 SGHTA and CDR2 FQGTGA. CDR3 sequence reads: CASSLFGTGEETQYF. DNA for the CDR3: TGTGCCAGCAGCTTATTTGGGACAGGGGAAGAGACCCAGTACTTC.

The gene calls are TRBV6-1 and TRBJ2-7; possible D gene TRBD2, 6 bases. Between the trimmed V and J ends, which lost 6 bases and 3 bases, there was a span of 18 bases. Per the germline V gene, CDR1 is MNHNS and CDR2 is SASEGT. The CDR3 loop spans 15 amino acids. The CDR3 sequence: CASRAVWGGYYEQYF. The CDR3 nucleotides read TGTGCCAGCAGAGCCGTCTGGGGAGGTTACTACGAGCAGTACTTC.

On this clone: Likely a read error: the CDR3 ends without its conserved phenylalanine or tryptophan. This chain links TRBV7-9 with TRBJ1-6; unclear D gene. The CDR3 is made up of 18 amino acids. V dropped 5 bases and J dropped 0 bases, with 17 bases sitting between them. Germline values: CDR1 SEHNR, CDR2 FQNEAQ (reference sequence). DNA of the CDR3: TGTGCCAGCAGCCCCCTGGGATTGAGTTTCTCCTATAATTCACCCCTCCACCTT. As protein: CASSPLGLSFSYNSPLHL.

The chain recombines TRBV5-4 with TRBJ1-4; D unclear. CDR1 is SGHNT and CDR2 is YYREEE in the germline V gene (reference sequence). The CDR3 sequence is 15 residues long. Trimming removed 3 bases from V and 8 bases from J, with 17 bases in between. CDR3 in DNA: TGTGCCAGCAGCTCAGATGGGGTCTTTGGGGAAAAACTGTTTTTT. Translating gives CASSSDGVFGEKLFF.

V usage is TRBV28 and J usage is TRBJ2-4, with 9 bases matching TRBD1. J gave up 6 bases and V 4 bases, and 4 bases lay outside the gene matches. The CDR3 is 14 amino acids. CDR1 and CDR2 from the germline V gene are MDHEN and SYDVKM. In DNA, the CDR3 is TGTGCCAGCAGTTCCGGGACAGGGCGAAACATTCAGTACTTC. The encoded protein is CASSSGTGRNIQYF.

This clone has only one observation. V and J are TRBV7-9 and TRBJ2-7; tentatively, D is TRBD1 or TRBD2 (5 bases each). Germline V lookup: CDR1 SEHNR, CDR2 FQNEAQ (reference sequence). This CDR3 region has 11 residues. The ends were cut back, 4 bases at V and 6 bases at J, with 7 bases in the middle. As DNA, the CDR3 is TGTGCCAGCAGCTCAGGGAGCGAGCAGTACTTC. Translating it yields CASSSGSEQYF. The variable domain in full, with the rest retrieved from reference TRBV7-9 and TRBJ2-7, is DTGVSQNPRHKITKRGQNVTFRCDPISEHNRLYWYRQTLGQGPEFLTYFQNEAQLEKSRLLSDRFSAERPKGSFSTLEIQRTEQGDSAMYLCASSSGSEQYFGPGTRLTVT.

The chain links TRBV5-1 to TRBJ1-3; TRBD1 is a possible D gene (6 bases). CDR3 length: 16 amino acids. V was clipped by 0 bases and J by 0 bases, with 10 bases between them. The germline CDR1 and CDR2 sequences are SGHRS and YFSETQ. The DNA of the CDR3 is TGCGCCAGCAGCTTGGGACAGGTCCTCTCTGGAAACACCATATATTTT. This sequence encodes CASSLGQVLSGNTIYF.

This chain connects TRBV5-1 to TRBJ2-2; TRBD1 matches at 9 bases. Trimming removed 4 bases from V and 3 bases from J; junction bases left unmatched: 4. Germline lookup yields CDR1 SGHRS and CDR2 YFSETQ. The CDR3 runs 15 residues. The chain's CDR3 is CASSLGQGDTGELFF. The CDR3 region has the DNA TGCGCCAGCAGCCTGGGACAGGGAGACACCGGGGAGCTGTTTTTT.

This chain connects TRBV19 to TRBJ1-2; the D gene is possibly TRBD1 (6 bases). Between the trimmed V and J ends, which lost 7 bases and 4 bases, there was a span of 19 bases. Germline V lookup: CDR1 LNHDA, CDR2 SQIVND (reference sequence). This CDR3 contains 15 residues. This CDR3 reads CASIKSGAGRYGYTF. CDR3 DNA: TGTGCCAGTATAAAATCAGGGGCAGGGCGCTATGGCTACACCTTC.

The rearrangement links TRBV5-1 to TRBJ2-5, with D maybe TRBD2 (7 bases). Germline V lookup: CDR1 SGHRS, CDR2 YFSETQ. The CDR3 spans 14 residues. The V end was cut by 5 bases, the J end by 4 bases, with 15 bases between. CDR3 coding DNA: TGCGCCAGCAGGGGGGGGGCTTCCGGAGAGACCCAGTACTTC. Its protein is CASRGGASGETQYF.

The V gene is TRBV5-1, the J gene TRBJ2-4; D might be TRBD2 (5 bases). The V gene's germline CDR1 is SGHRS and CDR2 YFSETQ. The V gene lost 4 bases and the J gene lost 6 bases, with 14 bases spanning the gap. The CDR3 extends over 14 amino acids. The CDR3 nucleotides are TGCGCCAGCAGCCTTCTGGGTGGGAGAAACATTCAGTACTTC. Protein: CASSLLGGRNIQYF.

The chain employs TRBV6-6 and TRBJ2-1; TRBD1 is a possible D gene (6 bases). This CDR3 spans 16 amino acids. Trimming stripped 4 bases from V and 0 bases from J, with 13 bases between. Germline lookup yields CDR1 MNHNY and CDR2 SVGAGI (reference sequence). The CDR3 is CASSSTRGDSYNEQFF. CDR3 bases: TGTGCCAGCAGTTCCACCAGGGGAGACTCCTACAATGAGCAGTTCTTC.

The chain is built from TRBV18 and TRBJ1-6; D not certain. Germline assignment: CDR1 KGHSH and CDR2 LQKENI. V lost 2 bases, J lost 9 bases, and 8 bases lay in between. The CDR3 length is 13 residues. CDR3 loop: CASSPDLVSPLHF. The CDR3 region has the DNA TGTGCCAGCTCACCAGATTTGGTTTCACCCCTCCACTTT.

V gene TRBV29-1 combines with J gene TRBJ2-1, with 11 positions matching TRBD2. The CDR3 spans 14 residues. Losses at the gene ends were 7 bases for V and 0 bases for J; bases not matched to a gene: 2. The germline V gene encodes CDR1 SQVTM and CDR2 ANQGSEA. The CDR3 region is CSGLAGSSYNEQFF. The CDR3 DNA reads as TGCAGCGGACTAGCGGGGAGCTCCTACAATGAGCAGTTCTTC.

The chain carries TRBV27 and TRBJ2-3; possible D gene TRBD2, 7 bases. The CDR3 runs 14 residues. CDR1 and CDR2 from the germline V gene are MNHEY and SMNVEV (reference sequence). Trimming shortened V by 3 bases and J by 6 bases, and 13 bases separated the two germline ends. CDR3 amino acids: CASSLLGGPDTQYF. The CDR3 coding sequence is TGTGCCAGCAGTTTGTTGGGGGGGCCCGATACGCAGTATTTT.

The CDR3 coding sequence is TGTGCCAGCAGTTTATTGGCAAACCCCAATCAGCCCCAGCATTTT. It translates to CASSLLANPNQPQHF. The V call is TRBV28, the J call TRBJ1-5, with unresolved D. Germline loops: CDR1 MDHEN, CDR2 SYDVKM. The CDR3 sequence is 15 residues long. Trimming removed 1 base from V and 3 bases from J, with 10 bases in between.

The chain combines TRBV28 with TRBJ2-7; 9 nucleotides match TRBD1. Germline V gives CDR1 MDHEN, CDR2 SYDVKM. This CDR3 is built from 13 residues. V lost 4 bases, J lost 6 bases, and 4 bases stayed unmatched. CDR3 bases: TGTGCCAGCAGTTCGGGACAGGGACGCGAGCAGTACTTC. Protein: CASSSGQGREQYF.

Comments on this clone: The junction does not match germline at one end; this may be a read error. V gene TRBV4-3 combines with J gene TRBJ2-1, with D possibly TRBD2 on 6 matching bases. The CDR3 loop spans 15 amino acids. Germline CDR1 LGHNA, CDR2 YSLEER. In DNA, the CDR3 is TGCGCCAGCAACCAAGGACTAATTACTTACAATGAGCAGTTCTTC. Encoded protein: CASNQGLITYNEQFF.